This T cell receptor (beta chain) is drawn from a study of T-cell memory formation after mild COVID-19. After 5'RACE with constant-segment primers, TCR alpha and TCR beta cDNA libraries carrying sample barcodes and UMIs were obtained. TCRdb reprocessed the 5' RACE reads with MiXCR, giving one entry per CDR3 protein. The sample carries hundreds of thousands of distinct CDR3 sequences, around 17% recorded once. Findings and caveats of the study: Contracting clones from day 15 to 85 had balanced CD4/CD8; later expanders favoured CD4+. For contracting clones, CD4+ ones sat mainly in CM and EM, CD8+ in EMRA.

Trimming took 4 bases from V and 6 from J; bases not matched to a gene: 6. Germline V gene sequence: CDR1 SGDLS, CDR2 YYNGEE. This CDR3 spans 13 amino acids. As for this clonotype: The antigen is undetermined.

The receptor was derived from a man between 18 and 29 years old who had mild COVID-19 (a few samples of this study predate the infection). Cell type and time point are not known. Specimen: PBMCs or a T cell subset sorted from them (not recorded which). V gene TRBV9 combines with J gene TRBJ1-1; 7 positions agree with TRBD1. The CDR3 DNA is TGTGCCAGCAGCCCGGGAGGGGGCCCTGAAGCTTTCTTT. Amino acids: CASSPGGGPEAFF.